Below are 9 T cell receptor beta chains sequenced from a single sample in a study of blood T cells in healthy people across ages. A second about 7 to 11 cycle PCR used barcoded and J-beta primers. TCRdb called the 5' RACE reads again in MiXCR, with one record for every CDR3 protein. The sample lists approximately 600,000 distinct CDR3 sequences, 58% seen once, with approximately 37% in the top ten. Sequencing was done on a sample of blood. These TCRs come from a man between 60 and 70 years old in good health.

Written as DNA, the CDR3 is TGTGCCAGCAGTGAAACCTCCAGACCCGTCGAGCAGTACTTC. Its translation: CASSETSRPVEQYF. The chain links TRBV6-1 to TRBJ2-7; D is undetermined. V shed 2 bases and J shed 6 bases, with 14 bases lying between them. Germline values: CDR1 MNHNS, CDR2 SASEGT. The CDR3 covers 14 residues.

About this clonotype: Just one base apart from a much larger clone, this may be a read error. This chain joins TRBV18 and TRBJ2-7; D not certain. Germline loops: CDR1 KGHSH, CDR2 LQKENI. The CDR3 sequence is 13 residues long. For the CDR3, the DNA is TGTGCCAACTCACCGGGTGCCCGTCGCGAGCAGTACTTC. Amino acids: CANSPGARREQYF.

As for this clonotype: One junction end does not reproduce the germline sequence, and a read error may be involved. This chain joins TRBV4-2 and TRBJ2-5, with TRBD2 identical over 10 bases. This CDR3 has 18 amino acids. Per the germline V gene, CDR1 is LGHNA and CDR2 is YNFKEQ. In nucleotides, the CDR3 is TGTGCCAGCAGCCAAGCCCCTAAAGCGGGGGGGCCCCAAGAGACCCAGTTCTTT. Translation: CASSQAPKAGGPQETQFF.

Only a few counts were recorded for this clonotype. The chain joins TRBV20-1 to TRBJ1-2; 10 bases fit TRBD1. J gave up 4 bases and V 5 bases, and 13 bases lay outside the gene matches. The V gene's germline CDR1 is DFQATT and CDR2 SNEGSKA (reference sequence). This CDR3 is built from 16 residues. The CDR3 is CSAGRTGGTDGYGYTF. The CDR3 DNA reads TGCAGTGCTGGGAGGACAGGGGGGACAGATGGCTATGGCTACACCTTC.

The chain couples TRBV5-1 to TRBJ1-6; 12 bases are shared with TRBD1. Germline V lookup: CDR1 SGHRS, CDR2 YFSETQ. V lost 4 bases and J lost 8; bases outside the gene matches: 1. The CDR3 consists of 14 residues. In DNA, the CDR3 is TGCGCCAGCAGCCGGGACAGGGGGCATTCACCCCTCCACTTT. Translation: CASSRDRGHSPLHF.

This clonotype came up a few times. The V gene is TRBV5-1, the J gene TRBJ2-7; TRBD1 matches at 8 bases. The germline gives CDR1 SGHRS, CDR2 YFSETQ. The J segment lost 5 bases and the V segment lost 5 bases, leaving 12 bases of the junction unmatched. The CDR3 is 15 amino acids. CDR3 sequence: CASSSQGASSHEQYF. CDR3 bases: TGCGCCAGCAGTTCCCAGGGGGCTAGTTCTCACGAGCAGTACTTC. The full variable domain, rest sourced from reference TRBV5-1 and TRBJ2-7, is KAGVTQTPRYLIKTRGQQVTLSCSPISGHRSVSWYQQTPGQGLQFLFEYFSETQRNKGNFPGRFSGRQFSNSRSEMNVSTLELGDSALYLCASSSQGASSHEQYFGPGTRLTVT.

The chain carries TRBV7-8 and TRBJ2-1, with TRBD2 identical over 9 bases. The V gene end was trimmed by 0 bases and the J gene end by 1 base; junction bases not matched to a gene: 4. Per germline, CDR1 SGHVS and CDR2 FQNEAQ. The CDR3 length is 17 residues. The DNA for the CDR3 is TGTGCCAGCAGCTTAGCGGGGCTAGCGGGGTCCTACAATGAGCAGTTCTTC. This gives the protein CASSLAGLAGSYNEQFF.

The CDR3 loop is CATSEGTGVQETQYF. The CDR3 nucleotides read TGTGCCACCAGTGAGGGTACGGGGGTCCAAGAGACCCAGTACTTC. The chain joins TRBV24-1 to TRBJ2-5; D perhaps matches TRBD2 (6 bases). CDR1 and CDR2 (germline): KGHDR, SFDVKD. Deletions cut 4 bases from V and 1 base from J, with 12 bases between. The CDR3 has 15 residues.

The CDR3 loop reads CASSKESRGHEQYF. Written as DNA, the CDR3 is TGTGCCAGCAGCAAAGAAAGCAGGGGACACGAGCAGTACTTC. The V gene is TRBV21-1, the J gene TRBJ2-7; no check of the table's D call, TRBD1, against the DNA was made. TRBV21-1 is reported as a pseudogene. The CDR3 is made up of 14 amino acids.